This T cell receptor beta chain was sequenced for a study of Tregs in tolerant kidney transplant recipients. About the study: CD4+CD25+CD127- cells came from roughly 3-day belatacept mixed lymphocyte reactions, some with roughly five-day graft donor restimulation.

Clones were sequenced by immunoSEQ multiplex PCR, and TCRdb holds only the in-frame ones, with some missing. The sample lists 15,000 to 20,000 clones, 61% occurring once. General study points: Validation in larger populations is needed because few patients were studied.

This CDR3 region has 14 residues. Germline V CDR1 and CDR2: ENHRY, SYGVKD. Trimming shortened V by 2 bases and J by 0 bases, and 7 bases separated the two germline ends. For this clone: Its target is not known.

The TCR comes from a human donor in good health. The sample consisted of Tregs from blood cultured with allogeneic cells. The chain is built from TRBV10-3 and TRBJ1-1; D may be TRBD1 (6 bases). CDR3 loop: CAISETGMNTEAFF. CDR3 in DNA: TGTGCCATCAGTGAGACAGGGATGAACACTGAAGCTTTCTTT.